The sequence of this T cell receptor (beta chain) was determined in a study of blood T cell repertoires in COVID-19. On the study more broadly: The samples span acute and convalescent COVID-19 from the United States, Italy and Spain. In each case, the material was cDNA or gDNA derived from T cells, B-cell-depleted T cells, or PBMCs.

In the original processing: Reference gene primer amplification yielded estimated nucleated cell counts. Assay used: immunoSEQ multiplex PCR; TCRdb lists only in-frame clones, some missing. V, J and clone size are taken as reported in that table, and D and trimming were inferred from the DNA itself. The sample records about 59,000 clones, about nine tenths being singletons. The V and J ends lost 6 bases and 6 bases, in that order; junction bases with no gene match: 10. The CDR3 sequence is 14 residues long. CDR1 and CDR2 (germline): SQVTM, ANQGSEA. The chain has TRBV29-1 and TRBJ2-1; 8 bases are a match to TRBD1. The source material was peripheral blood. The sequence derives from a human donor in a cohort sampled during active COVID-19. The CDR3 DNA reads TGCAGCGTGGACCGTAGGACAGGGAGCAATGAGCAGTTCTTC. This sequence encodes CSVDRRTGSNEQFF.